The 9 T cell receptor beta chains below all came from one sample that was sequenced in a study of blood T cell repertoires in COVID-19. The protocol was immunoSEQ multiplex PCR, while the TCRdb copy is restricted to in-frame clones and leaves out a portion. Of around 280,000 clones detected, around 86% appear once; the ten largest clones hold about 1.7%. The sample consisted of PBMCs or T cells enriched from blood (not recorded which). These TCRs come from a woman aged 40 to 50 who had recovered from COVID-19.

The chain uses TRBV5-1 and TRBJ1-2, with 9 bases matching TRBD1. The trim removed 0 bases at V and 7 bases at J, leaving 10 bases unmatched. CDR1 is SGHRS, CDR2 YFSETQ, per germline. This CDR3 has 16 amino acids. The CDR3 region is CASSLAGTGSVRGYTF. CDR3 nucleotide sequence: TGCGCCAGCAGCTTGGCCGGGACAGGGTCGGTACGTGGCTACACCTTC.

The chain employs TRBV30 and TRBJ1-2; D remains ambiguous. This CDR3 is 12 amino acids long. Germline loops: CDR1 GTSNPN, CDR2 SVGIG (reference sequence). Trimming took 5 bases from V and 0 from J, leaving 7 bases between them. The chain's CDR3 is CAWDGANYGYTF. As DNA, the CDR3 is TGTGCCTGGGACGGGGCTAACTATGGCTACACCTTC. The whole variable domain, filled in from reference TRBV30 and TRBJ1-2, reads SQTIHQWPATLVQPVGSPLSLECTVEGTSNPNLYWYRQAAGRGLQLLFYSVGIGQISSEVPQNLSASRPQDRQFILSSKKLLLSDSGFYLCAWDGANYGYTFGSGTRLTVV.

This chain links TRBV3-1 (or the pseudogene TRBV3-2) with TRBJ2-5; 10 bases map to TRBD1. The junction had 5 bases not matched to a gene; V was cut back by 0 bases and J by 1 base. The length of the CDR3 is 17 residues. CDR1 and CDR2 from the germline V gene are LGHDT and YNNKEL (reference sequence). The CDR3 spells CASSQERTGGIQETQYF. In nucleotides, the CDR3 is TGTGCCAGCAGCCAAGAAAGGACAGGGGGAATCCAAGAGACCCAGTACTTC.

On this clone itself: A junction boundary mismatches the germline segment, possibly from a read error. This chain uses TRBV19 with TRBJ2-5; TRBD2 agrees at 12 bases. The CDR3 extends over 17 amino acids. The germline gives CDR1 LNHDA, CDR2 SQIVND (reference sequence). For the CDR3, the DNA is TGTGCCAGCAGTAAACTAGCGGGAGGCCCGTACCAAGAGACCCAGTACTTC. This sequence encodes CASSKLAGGPYQETQYF.

The V call is TRBV7-9, the J call TRBJ1-6, with no clear D. Trimming shortened V by 8 bases and J by 6 bases, and 11 bases separated the two germline ends. The V gene's germline CDR1 is SEHNR and CDR2 FQNEAQ (reference sequence). The CDR3 has 13 amino acids. The CDR3 loop is CASVPLANSPLHF. The CDR3 DNA reads TGTGCCAGCGTTCCTCTAGCTAATTCACCCCTCCACTTT.

This sequence joins TRBV3-1 (or the pseudogene TRBV3-2) and TRBJ1-2; possible D gene TRBD1, 5 bases. Trimming removed 2 bases at V and 5 bases at J, with 12 bases between. The germline V gene encodes CDR1 LGHDT and CDR2 YNNKEL (reference sequence). This CDR3 is 14 amino acids long. The DNA of the CDR3 is TGTGCCAGCAGCCAATTTCAAGGGGTTTATGGCTACACCTTC. This gives the protein CASSQFQGVYGYTF.

The chain uses TRBV5-4 and TRBJ2-5; 7 bases are shared with TRBD2. Germline trimming cut 0 bases from V and 2 bases from J; bases unmatched to any gene: 7. Germline CDR1 and CDR2: SGHNT and YYREEE (reference sequence). The CDR3 spans 16 residues. The CDR3 sequence is CASSLGGGSRQETQYF. The DNA of the CDR3 is TGTGCCAGCAGCTTGGGGGGCGGGAGCAGGCAAGAGACCCAGTACTTC. Based on the CDR3 plus reference TRBV5-4 and TRBJ2-5, the full variable domain is ETGVTQSPTHLIKTRGQQVTLRCSSQSGHNTVSWYQQALGQGPQFIFQYYREEENGRGNFPPRFSGLQFPNYSSELNVNALELDDSALYLCASSLGGGSRQETQYFGPGTRLLVL.

DNA of the CDR3: TGTGCCAGCAGCCTCAGGACAGGGGGCTTCGGGGAGCTGTTTTTT. Encoded protein: CASSLRTGGFGELFF. The V and J genes are TRBV7-2 and TRBJ2-2; 11 bases align to TRBD1. Per the germline V gene, CDR1 is SGHTA and CDR2 is FQGNSA. J was trimmed by 7 bases and V by 5 bases; bases with no gene match: 6. The CDR3 sequence is 15 residues long.

This chain joins TRBV7-2 and TRBJ2-2; possibly TRBD1 for D (5 bases). CDR3 length equals 15 residues. Looked up from germline, CDR1 is SGHTA and CDR2 is FQGNSA. V was cut by 5 bases and J by 3 bases, with 13 bases left in between. This CDR3 reads CASSNIKGYTGELFF. The CDR3 nucleotides are TGTGCCAGCAGCAACATTAAGGGGTACACCGGGGAGCTGTTTTTT.